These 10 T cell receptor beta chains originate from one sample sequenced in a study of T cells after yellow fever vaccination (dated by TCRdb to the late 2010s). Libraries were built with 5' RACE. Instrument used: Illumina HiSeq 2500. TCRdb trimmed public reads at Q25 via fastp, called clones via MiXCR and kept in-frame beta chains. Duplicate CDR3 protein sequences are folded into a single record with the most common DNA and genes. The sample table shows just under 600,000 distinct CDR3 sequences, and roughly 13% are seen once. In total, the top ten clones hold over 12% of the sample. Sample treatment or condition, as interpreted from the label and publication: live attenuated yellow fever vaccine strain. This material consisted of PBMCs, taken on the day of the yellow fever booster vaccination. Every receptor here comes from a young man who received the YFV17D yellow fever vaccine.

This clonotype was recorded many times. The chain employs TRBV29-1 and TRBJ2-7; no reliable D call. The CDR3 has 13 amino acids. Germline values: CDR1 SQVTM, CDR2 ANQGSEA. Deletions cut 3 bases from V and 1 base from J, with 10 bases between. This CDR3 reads CSVESDISYEQYF. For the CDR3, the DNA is TGCAGCGTTGAGAGCGACATATCCTACGAGCAGTACTTC.

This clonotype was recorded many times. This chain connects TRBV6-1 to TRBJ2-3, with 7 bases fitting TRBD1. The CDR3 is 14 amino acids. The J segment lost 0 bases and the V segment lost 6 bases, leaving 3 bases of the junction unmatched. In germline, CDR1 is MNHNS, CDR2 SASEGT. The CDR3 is CASSHRGSTDTQYF. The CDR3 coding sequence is TGTGCCAGCAGCCACAGGGGAAGCACAGATACGCAGTATTTT.

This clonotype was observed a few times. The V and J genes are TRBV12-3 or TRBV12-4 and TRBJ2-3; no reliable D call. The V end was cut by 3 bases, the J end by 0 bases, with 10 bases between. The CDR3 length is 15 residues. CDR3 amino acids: CASSFAGVSTDTQYF. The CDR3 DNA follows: TGTGCCAGCAGTTTCGCCGGCGTTAGCACAGATACGCAGTATTTT.

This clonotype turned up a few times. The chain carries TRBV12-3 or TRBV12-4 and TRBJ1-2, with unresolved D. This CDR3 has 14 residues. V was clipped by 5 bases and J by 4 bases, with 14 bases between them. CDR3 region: CASSAGGRFYGYTF. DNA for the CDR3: TGTGCCAGCAGTGCCGGTGGGAGATTCTATGGCTACACCTTC.

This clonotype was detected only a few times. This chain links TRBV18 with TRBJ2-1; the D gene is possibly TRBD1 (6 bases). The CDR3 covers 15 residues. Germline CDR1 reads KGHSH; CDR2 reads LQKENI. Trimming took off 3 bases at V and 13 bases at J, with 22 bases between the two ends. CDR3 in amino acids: CASSPPQGGGGAQFF. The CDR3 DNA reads TGTGCCAGCTCACCCCCACAGGGTGGTGGTGGTGCCCAGTTCTTC.

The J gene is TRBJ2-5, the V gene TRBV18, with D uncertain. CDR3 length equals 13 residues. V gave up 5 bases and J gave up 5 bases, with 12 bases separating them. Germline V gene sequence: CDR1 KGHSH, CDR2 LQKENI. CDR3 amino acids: CASSTALEETQYF. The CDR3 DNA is TGTGCCAGCTCAACAGCCTTGGAGGAGACCCAGTACTTC. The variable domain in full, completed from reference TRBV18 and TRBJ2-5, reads NAGVMQNPRHLVRRRGQEARLRCSPMKGHSHVYWYRQLPEEGLKFMVYLQKENIIDESGMPKERFSAEFPKEGPSILRIQQVVRGDSAAYFCASSTALEETQYFGPGTRLLVL.

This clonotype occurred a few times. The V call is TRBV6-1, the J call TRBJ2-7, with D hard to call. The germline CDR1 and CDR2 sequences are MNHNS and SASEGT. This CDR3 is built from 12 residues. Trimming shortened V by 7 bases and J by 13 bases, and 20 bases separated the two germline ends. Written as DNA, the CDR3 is TGTGCCAGCACCGGAACTACCCAGAGGTGCTACTTC. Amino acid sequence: CASTGTTQRCYF.

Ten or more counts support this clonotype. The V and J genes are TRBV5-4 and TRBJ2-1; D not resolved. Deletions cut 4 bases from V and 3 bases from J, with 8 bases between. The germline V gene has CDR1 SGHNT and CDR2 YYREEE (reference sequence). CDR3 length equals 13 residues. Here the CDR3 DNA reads TGTGCCAGCAGCCCGGAGTACTACAATGAGCAGTTCTTC. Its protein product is CASSPEYYNEQFF.

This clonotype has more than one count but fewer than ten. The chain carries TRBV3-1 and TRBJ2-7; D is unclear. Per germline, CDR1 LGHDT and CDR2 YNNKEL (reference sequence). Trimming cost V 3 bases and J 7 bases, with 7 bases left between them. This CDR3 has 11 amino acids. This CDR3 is CASSHTEEQYF. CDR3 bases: TGTGCCAGCAGCCACACCGAGGAGCAGTACTTC.

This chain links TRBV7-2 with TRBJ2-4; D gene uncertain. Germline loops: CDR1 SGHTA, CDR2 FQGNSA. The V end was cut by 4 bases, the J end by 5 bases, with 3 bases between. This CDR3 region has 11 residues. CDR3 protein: CASSSQNIQYF. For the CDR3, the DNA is TGTGCCAGCAGCTCACAAAACATTCAGTACTTC.